The 3 T cell receptor beta chains presented below share a single source sample, sequenced in a study of OX40 agonist ivuxolimab in advanced cancers. Receptors were amplified or captured by the immunoSEQ multiplex PCR assay. TCRdb holds this immuneACCESS table with in-frame rearrangements only. Some clones are missing; in checked studies, unresolved V genes explain under half, and the rest has no known cause. This sample gives tens of thousands of clones in total; 85% to 95% of them show up just once. 9.5% to 15% of the sample goes to the ten largest clones. The source was CD4+ or CD8+ T cells sorted from blood, collected in a trial of the OX40 agonist ivuxolimab. These receptors were collected from an adult with an advanced solid tumor such as melanoma, head and neck, liver or kidney cancer.

Note on this clone: Other DNA sequences within the sample encode an identical CDR3. This chain links TRBV9 with TRBJ1-1; possible D gene TRBD1, 6 bases. The CDR3 consists of 14 residues. CDR1 and CDR2 from the germline V gene are SGDLS and YYNGEE. V was shortened by 5 bases and J by 0 bases, with 11 bases between the two germline ends. This chain's CDR3 is CASSIQGMNTEAFF. CDR3 DNA: TGTGCCAGCAGTATACAGGGCATGAACACTGAAGCTTTCTTT. Looking up the rest from reference TRBV9 and TRBJ1-1 gives the full variable domain: DSGVTQTPKHLITATGQRVTLRCSPRSGDLSVYWYQQSLDQGLQFLIQYYNGEERAKGNILERFSAQQFPDLHSELNLSSLELGDSALYFCASSIQGMNTEAFFGQGTRLTVV.

The chain carries TRBV19 and TRBJ2-1; D gene uncertain. V gave up 1 base and J gave up 4 bases, with 5 bases separating them. Germline loops: CDR1 LNHDA, CDR2 SQIVND (reference sequence). The CDR3 is 13 residues long. For the CDR3, the DNA is TGTGCCAGTAGTATAGGCCCATACAATGAGCAGTTCTTC. Translating gives CASSIGPYNEQFF.

The genes are TRBV5-1 and TRBJ1-3; the D gene is possibly TRBD1 (5 bases). The CDR3 is 14 amino acids. Germline V gene sequence: CDR1 SGHRS, CDR2 YFSETQ. Trimming stripped 4 bases from V and 2 bases from J, with 10 bases between. CDR3 DNA: TGCGCCAGCAGCCTAGGGGTTCCTGGAAACACCATATATTTT. Its protein is CASSLGVPGNTIYF.